This TCR beta chain stems from a study of beta chain features in type 1 diabetes. Background on the study: Investigators examined roughly 99,000,000 sorted cells across all samples.

By way of CD45RO/CCR7/CD25/CD127/CD95/CD27, the CD4+ regulatory, stem cell-like memory, central memory and naive cells were sorted. Expressed TCRB transcripts were sequenced after all isolated RNA was converted to cDNA. Clones were read by immunoSEQ multiplex PCR, and TCRdb kept only the in-frame ones, dropping some. The sample records about 220,000 clones, 9.5% to 13% being singletons. This clone was observed a handful of times. CDR3 length: 14 amino acids. Germline V gene lookup returns CDR1 MNHEY and CDR2 SVGAGI. V shed 4 bases and J 4 bases; nucleotides not matched to a gene: 6. The clonotype comes from a man younger than 30 in good health. Sequencing was performed on central memory CD4+ T cells from blood. The rearrangement joins TRBV6-5 to TRBJ2-7; 8 bases match TRBD1. The CDR3 region has the DNA TGTGCCAGCAGTTCCCGACAGGGGAGGTACGAGCAGTACTTC. Protein sequence: CASSSRQGRYEQYF.